This T cell receptor beta chain was profiled in a study of T cell changes during pregnancy in multiple sclerosis. Germline CDR1 MDHEN, CDR2 SYDVKM. Trimming removed 11 bases from V and 3 bases from J, with 17 bases in between. The CDR3 has 13 amino acids. Measured with immunoSEQ multiplex PCR; TCRdb has only the in-frame clones, and not every one. The data hold nearly 40,000 clones, with roughly nine tenths observed a single time. This sequence joins TRBV28 and TRBJ2-7, with a possible D match to TRBD1 (5 bases). The sample was CD4+ T cells from peripheral blood mononuclear cells, taken before pregnancy. The receptor's source is a female donor with multiple sclerosis, enrolled in a pregnancy study. The chain's CDR3 is CASQGLRVYEQYF. The CDR3, as DNA: TGTGCCTCCCAAGGGCTCAGGGTCTACGAGCAGTACTTC.